This T cell receptor (beta chain) was sequenced during a study of T cells in Graves' hyperthyroidism and ophthalmopathy. Study results and limitations: For ophthalmopathy, model prediction preceded onset by a median roughly 6.5 months.

Amplification targeted TCR beta CDR3 regions from RNA transcripts. First-round RT-PCR of the TCR CDR3 relied on the HTBI primer set. TCRdb re-derived calls from the multiplex PCR reads in MiXCR, one entry per CDR3 protein. Of roughly 380,000 distinct CDR3 sequences listed, about 14% were seen once; the top ten hold roughly 11%. The CDR3 covers 15 residues. V dropped 6 bases and J dropped 8; count of bases not matched to a gene: 10. The patients, who ranged from 18 to 65 in age, presented with newly diagnosed hyperthyroidism lasting under 2 months. Uncontrolled infections, other autoimmune diseases, pregnancy or lactation led to exclusion of patients. To note about this clonotype: Its antigen is still unknown.

The sequenced material came from blood. This TCR came from a woman in her fifties or sixties with Graves' hyperthyroidism. The rearrangement joins TRBV12-3 or TRBV12-4 to TRBJ2-1; 10 bases are a match to TRBD2. The CDR3: CASSLGGLARYEQFF. The CDR3 region has the DNA TGTGCCAGCAGCTTGGGGGGACTAGCGCGTTATGAGCAGTTCTTC.